The 21 T cell receptor beta chains below come from one sample, sequenced in a study of T cell repertoires in cytomegalovirus infection. Their antigen targets remain unknown. TCRdb called the reads again in MiXCR, with one record for every CDR3 protein. The sample lists roughly 70,000 distinct CDR3 sequences, 20% occurring once. The specimen was CD8+ T cells from cultured PBMCs, collected from culture after CMV antigen stimulation. Receptor source: a human donor in good health (CMV status not recorded). Some clones in this sample may be carry-over from other donors' samples.

This clonotype turned up a few times. V gene TRBV12-3 or TRBV12-4 combines with J gene TRBJ2-7, with TRBD1 matching over 10 bases. V shed 4 bases and J 1 base; nucleotides not matched to a gene: 1. This CDR3 region has 14 residues. The CDR3 DNA sequence: TGTGCCAGCAGTTGGACAGGGGGGTCCTACGAGCAGTACTTC. This translates into CASSWTGGSYEQYF.

This chain connects TRBV27 to TRBJ2-5; 9 positions match TRBD2. The germline CDR1 and CDR2 sequences are MNHEY and SMNVEV (reference sequence). The CDR3 is 18 residues long. The junction had 17 bases not matched to a gene; V was cut back by 5 bases and J by 4 bases. The CDR3 reads CASSLLRDIAGVRETQYF. The CDR3 DNA reads TGTGCCAGCAGTCTTCTGAGGGATATAGCGGGGGTTAGAGAGACCCAGTACTTC.

J is TRBJ2-3 and V is TRBV11-3, with 13 nucleotides matching TRBD2. J was trimmed by 5 bases and V by 4 bases; bases with no gene match: 9. The CDR3 runs 17 residues. Germline-derived CDR1 and CDR2 are SGHNT and YENEEA. The CDR3 reads CASSSTSGGARRDTQYF. CDR3 nucleotide sequence: TGTGCCAGCAGCTCAACTAGCGGGGGGGCCCGCCGAGATACGCAGTATTTT.

This clonotype was detected a few times. This chain joins TRBV7-2 and TRBJ2-7; 7 bases line up with TRBD1. The V gene end was trimmed by 2 bases and the J gene end by 4 bases; junction bases not matched to a gene: 5. The CDR3 covers 14 residues. The V gene's germline CDR1 is SGHTA and CDR2 FQGNSA. Written as DNA, the CDR3 is TGTGCCAGCAGCTTAACAGGGGATGGTTACGAGCAGTACTTC. Its protein product is CASSLTGDGYEQYF. The full variable domain, with the rest looked up from reference TRBV7-2 and TRBJ2-7, is GAGVSQSPSNKVTEKGKDVELRCDPISGHTALYWYRQSLGQGLEFLIYFQGNSAPDKSGLPSDRFSAERTGGSVSTLTIQRTQQEDSAVYLCASSLTGDGYEQYFGPGTRLTVT.

This rearrangement joins TRBV9 to TRBJ1-2; D possibly corresponds to TRBD1 (5 bases). CDR1 is SGDLS, CDR2 YYNGEE, per germline. The CDR3 covers 14 residues. V was clipped by 0 bases and J by 7 bases, with 13 bases between them. The CDR3 is CASSVVDSFSGYTF. CDR3 sequence (DNA): TGTGCCAGCAGCGTAGTCGACAGCTTCTCTGGCTACACCTTC.

The chain recombines TRBV6-5 with TRBJ2-5; the D call may be TRBD1 or TRBD2 (5 bases each). Trimming removed 0 bases at V and 7 bases at J, with 9 bases between. Germline CDR1 reads MNHEY; CDR2 reads SVGAGI. This CDR3 is built from 13 residues. The CDR3 region is CASSYSGTGTQYF. The DNA of the CDR3 is TGTGCCAGCAGTTACTCGGGGACGGGGACCCAGTACTTC.

This clonotype was seen only a few times. J is TRBJ1-2 and V is TRBV6-2 or TRBV6-3; 10 bases fit TRBD1. In germline, CDR1 is MNHEY, CDR2 SVGEGT. The V segment lost 4 bases and the J segment 7 bases; nucleotides outside the gene matches: 3. The CDR3 covers 13 residues. The CDR3 coding sequence is TGTGCCAGCAGTTGGGACAGGGGTACTGGCTACACCTTC. Translation gives CASSWDRGTGYTF.

This clonotype was observed a handful of times. This chain joins TRBV15 and TRBJ1-5, with D unresolved. CDR1 is LNHNV, CDR2 YYDKDF, per germline (reference sequence). V was clipped by 3 bases and J by 2 bases, with 8 bases between them. The CDR3 spans 14 residues. This CDR3 reads CATSRLDGNQPQHF. In nucleotides, the CDR3 is TGTGCCACCAGCAGGTTAGACGGCAATCAGCCCCAGCATTTT.

This clonotype came up a few times. The V gene is TRBV18, the J gene TRBJ2-7; 11 nucleotides agree with TRBD2. The junction had 3 bases not matched to a gene; V was cut back by 1 base and J by 4 bases. This CDR3 has 15 amino acids. Germline lookup yields CDR1 KGHSH and CDR2 LQKENI. Here the CDR3 DNA reads TGTGCCAGCTCACCACAGACTAGCGGGGAGTACGAGCAGTACTTC. Residues: CASSPQTSGEYEQYF.

The chain carries TRBV5-6 and TRBJ2-1, with 7 nucleotides matching TRBD2. CDR3 size: 16 residues. J lost 2 bases, V lost 4 bases, and 9 bases had no gene match. Germline V gene data show CDR1 as SGHDT and CDR2 as YYEEEE. In nucleotides, the CDR3 is TGTGCCAGCAGCCTTCAGTCGGGGGGAACCTACAATGAGCAGTTCTTC. Translated, it gives CASSLQSGGTYNEQFF.

This clonotype was seen a handful of times. The chain joins TRBV6-2 or TRBV6-3 to TRBJ2-7; TRBD2 aligns across 11 bases. This CDR3 has 16 amino acids. After removal of 4 bases from V and 2 bases from J, the junction contained 7 bases not matched to a gene. Germline CDR1 is MNHEY and CDR2 is SVGEGT. The CDR3 loop is CASSLFLAGGTYEQYF. CDR3 in DNA: TGTGCCAGCAGTTTATTCCTAGCGGGGGGCACCTACGAGCAGTACTTC.

The chain recombines TRBV28 with TRBJ2-7; 9 bases map to TRBD1. Germline CDR1 MDHEN, CDR2 SYDVKM. The junction had 0 bases not matched to a gene; V was cut back by 3 bases and J by 0 bases. The CDR3 has 14 amino acids. This chain's CDR3 is CASSLGQGSYEQYF. The DNA for the CDR3 is TGTGCCAGCAGTTTGGGACAGGGCTCCTACGAGCAGTACTTC. Looking up the rest from reference TRBV28 and TRBJ2-7 gives the full variable domain: DVKVTQSSRYLVKRTGEKVFLECVQDMDHENMFWYRQDPGLGLRLIYFSYDVKMKEKGDIPEGYSVSREKKERFSLILESASTNQTSMYLCASSLGQGSYEQYFGPGTRLTVT.

The chain couples TRBV12-3 or TRBV12-4 to TRBJ2-3, with D perhaps TRBD1 or TRBD2 (5 bases each). Trimming took 5 bases from V and 1 from J, leaving 10 bases between them. The CDR3 is 14 amino acids. This chain's CDR3 is CASSPRDRTDTQYF. CDR3 in DNA: TGTGCCAGCAGTCCCCGGGACCGCACAGATACGCAGTATTTT.

This clonotype appeared a few times. This chain joins TRBV7-9 and TRBJ2-7; tentatively, D is TRBD1 (6 bases). Trimming took off 6 bases at V and 6 bases at J, with 12 bases between the two ends. This CDR3 region has 12 residues. Germline V gene lookup returns CDR1 SEHNR and CDR2 FQNEAQ (reference sequence). The CDR3 bases are TGTGCCAGCAGTCCTACAGGGTTCGAGCAGTACTTC. This codes for CASSPTGFEQYF.

The genes are TRBV6-2 or TRBV6-3 and TRBJ1-2; D possibly corresponds to TRBD1 (5 bases). The CDR3 loop spans 15 amino acids. Germline-derived CDR1 and CDR2 are MNHEY and SVGEGT. Trimming stripped 6 bases from V and 8 bases from J, with 22 bases between. The CDR3 here is CASSLRDVTRRGYTF. The CDR3 region has the DNA TGTGCCAGCAGCCTCCGGGACGTCACCCGGCGAGGCTACACCTTC.

This clonotype was counted only a few times. The rearrangement joins TRBV24-1 to TRBJ2-3; D is unclear. CDR1 is KGHDR and CDR2 is SFDVKD in the germline V gene. This CDR3 is built from 18 residues. The V end was cut by 5 bases, the J end by 1 base, with 21 bases between. The CDR3 here is CATSALVGSEYGTDTQYF. Here the CDR3 DNA reads TGTGCCACCAGTGCCTTGGTGGGTTCCGAGTATGGCACAGATACGCAGTATTTT.

This clonotype showed up just a few times. The gene calls are TRBV12-3 or TRBV12-4 and TRBJ1-4; 7 nucleotides match TRBD1. V trimming: 6 bases; J trimming: 8 bases; junction bases outside the gene matches: 15. This CDR3 has 16 amino acids. CDR3 in amino acids: CASSPVGTGQKEKLFF. The CDR3 DNA sequence: TGTGCCAGCAGCCCAGTGGGGACGGGACAGAAAGAAAAACTGTTTTTT.

V usage is TRBV7-2 and J usage is TRBJ2-5; D possibly matches TRBD1 or TRBD2 (5 bases each). The germline gives CDR1 SGHTA, CDR2 FQGNSA. The CDR3 is 15 residues long. Trimming removed 1 base at V and 3 bases at J, with 12 bases between. The CDR3 DNA sequence: TGTGCCAGCAGCTTAGGCTGGCAGGGAGAAGAGACCCAGTACTTC. Its protein product is CASSLGWQGEETQYF. The full variable domain, rest sourced from reference TRBV7-2 and TRBJ2-5, is GAGVSQSPSNKVTEKGKDVELRCDPISGHTALYWYRQSLGQGLEFLIYFQGNSAPDKSGLPSDRFSAERTGGSVSTLTIQRTQQEDSAVYLCASSLGWQGEETQYFGPGTRLLVL.

This clonotype has a handful of counts. CDR3 DNA sequence: TGTGCCAGCAGCTCGCTGGCGTATGGAAACACCATATATTTT. Its protein product is CASSSLAYGNTIYF. The chain couples TRBV7-9 to TRBJ1-3; no clear D gene. The germline V and J ends were trimmed by 4 bases and 3 bases, with 10 bases remaining between them. This CDR3 spans 14 amino acids. Per germline, CDR1 SEHNR and CDR2 FQNEAQ (reference sequence).

V and J are TRBV10-3 and TRBJ2-2; D might be TRBD1 (6 bases). Germline-derived CDR1 and CDR2 are ENHRY and SYGVKD. Trimming cost V 0 bases and J 7 bases, with 15 bases left between them. CDR3 size: 16 residues. The CDR3 region has the DNA TGTGCCATCAGTGAGTCTTGGTCAGGGGAAAACGGGGAGCTGTTTTTT. This encodes CAISESWSGENGELFF.

This chain links TRBV4-3 with TRBJ2-1, with 11 bases that match TRBD2. The V gene end was trimmed by 4 bases and the J gene end by 4 bases; junction bases not matched to a gene: 6. Per the germline V gene, CDR1 is LGHNA and CDR2 is YSLEER. There are 16 residues in the CDR3. The CDR3 DNA reads TGCGCCAGCAGCCGACCGGGACTAGCGGCTTACAATGAGCAGTTCTTC. It codes for CASSRPGLAAYNEQFF.